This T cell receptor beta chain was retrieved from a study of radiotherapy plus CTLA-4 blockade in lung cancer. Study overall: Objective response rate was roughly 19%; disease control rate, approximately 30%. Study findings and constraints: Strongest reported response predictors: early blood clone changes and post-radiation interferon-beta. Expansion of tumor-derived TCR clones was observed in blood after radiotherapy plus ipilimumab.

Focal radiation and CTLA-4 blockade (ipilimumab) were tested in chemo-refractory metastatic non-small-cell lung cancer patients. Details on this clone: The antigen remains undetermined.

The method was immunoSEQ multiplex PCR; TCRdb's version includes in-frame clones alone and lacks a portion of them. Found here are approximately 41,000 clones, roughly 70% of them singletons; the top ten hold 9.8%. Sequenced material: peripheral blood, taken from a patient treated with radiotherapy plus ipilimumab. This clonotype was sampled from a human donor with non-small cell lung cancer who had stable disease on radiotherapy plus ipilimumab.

The CDR3 loop reads CASSTRQRPGRPQHF. For the CDR3, the DNA is TGTGCCAGTAGCACAAGACAGCGCCCCGGTCGGCCCCAGCATTTT. The J gene is TRBJ1-5, the V gene TRBV19, with a possible D match to TRBD1 (5 bases). The CDR3 consists of 15 residues. V was pared by 6 bases and J by 9 bases, with 21 bases between. CDR1 is LNHDA and CDR2 is SQIVND in the germline V gene (reference sequence).